The 24 T cell receptor beta chains below all came from one sample that was sequenced in a study of response to subunit inactivated influenza vaccine (dated by TCRdb to 2017 to 2018). The library relied on RT-PCR. Sequencer: Illumina HiSeq 2500. The raw public reads went through TCRdb reprocessing: fastp at Q25, MiXCR clone calling, in-frame beta chains kept. Records with the same CDR3 protein are collapsed into one entry carrying the most frequent genes and DNA. In this sample the table shows around 470,000 distinct CDR3 sequences, approximately 7.2% of which occur a single time. The ten most abundant clones make up around 13% of the sample. The sample here was PBMCs from blood, taken less than 30 months after vaccination. The origin of the receptors is a man aged 45 to 75 who received an inactivated influenza vaccine. Donor details come from another sample of the same person, matched by shared clones.

This clonotype was seen more than once but under ten times. The genes are TRBV29-1 and TRBJ2-1; D perhaps matches TRBD2 (6 bases). The V end was cut by 3 bases, the J end by 8 bases, with 17 bases between. The V gene's germline CDR1 is SQVTM and CDR2 ANQGSEA. The CDR3 spans 14 residues. CDR3 amino acids: CSVDDGREGYEQFF. The DNA for the CDR3 is TGCAGCGTTGATGATGGGCGGGAAGGGTATGAGCAGTTCTTC.

This chain links TRBV4-1 with TRBJ2-7, with TRBD2 matching 7 bases. Germline CDR1 is MGHRA and CDR2 is YSYEKL. V shed 3 bases, J shed 3 bases, and the junction held 2 bases outside the gene matches. This CDR3 contains 13 residues. CDR3 in DNA: TGCGCCAGCAGCCAGGGACTAAACTACGAGCAGTACTTC. Its protein is CASSQGLNYEQYF.

This clonotype has more than one count but fewer than ten. The V call is TRBV12-3 or TRBV12-4, the J call TRBJ1-1; D is possibly TRBD1 (5 bases). The CDR3 loop spans 15 amino acids. The V end was cut by 7 bases, the J end by 3 bases, with 18 bases between. The CDR3 here is CASTPPGSEHTEAFF. The DNA for the CDR3 is TGTGCCAGCACCCCTCCAGGGTCAGAGCACACTGAAGCTTTCTTT.

The rearrangement joins TRBV5-6 to TRBJ2-3, with D unclear. V was trimmed by 4 bases and J by 4 bases, leaving 10 bases between them. The CDR3 is 13 amino acids. Per the germline V gene, CDR1 is SGHDT and CDR2 is YYEEEE. The CDR3 coding sequence is TGTGCCAGCAGCCCCCTGGGCTCAGATACGCAGTATTTT. This sequence encodes CASSPLGSDTQYF. The full variable domain, its missing parts supplied by reference TRBV5-6 and TRBJ2-3, is DAGVTQSPTHLIKTRGQQVTLRCSPKSGHDTVSWYQQALGQGPQFIFQYYEEEERQRGNFPDRFSGHQFPNYSSELNVNALLLGDSALYLCASSPLGSDTQYFGPGTRLTVL.

The chain uses TRBV7-9 and TRBJ2-7, with 7 bases lining up with TRBD2. Germline CDR1 and CDR2: SEHNR and FQNEAQ (reference sequence). J lost 4 bases, V lost 8 bases, and 8 bases had no gene match. There are 13 residues in the CDR3. This CDR3 reads CASERQGGYEQYF. The CDR3 bases are TGTGCCAGCGAAAGGCAGGGAGGGTACGAGCAGTACTTC.

In this sample, this clonotype turned up many times. The chain couples TRBV5-1 to TRBJ2-5; D is perhaps TRBD2 (6 bases). Germline V gene lookup returns CDR1 SGHRS and CDR2 YFSETQ. The CDR3 extends over 15 amino acids. The ends were cut back, 3 bases at V and 6 bases at J, with 18 bases in the middle. The CDR3 DNA is TGCGCCAGCAGCTCTCGGGGGAAGGGACCTAAGACCCAGTACTTC. Translating gives CASSSRGKGPKTQYF.

This clonotype occurred many times. J is TRBJ2-3 and V is TRBV9; 11 nucleotides align to TRBD2. CDR3 size: 15 residues. Germline V gene sequence: CDR1 SGDLS, CDR2 YYNGEE. The junction had 4 bases not matched to a gene; V was cut back by 2 bases and J by 5 bases. The CDR3 spells CASSVGTSGGDTQYF. CDR3 coding DNA: TGTGCCAGCAGCGTGGGGACTAGCGGTGGAGATACGCAGTATTTT.

The chain carries TRBV28 and TRBJ2-7; 12 nucleotides align to TRBD2. V shed 4 bases, J shed 4 bases, and the junction held 2 bases outside the gene matches. The CDR3 is 14 residues long. The germline CDR1 and CDR2 sequences are MDHEN and SYDVKM. Here the CDR3 reads CASSSTSGRYEQYF. DNA for the CDR3: TGTGCCAGCAGTTCTACTAGCGGGAGGTACGAGCAGTACTTC.

This chain's CDR3 is CASSYPLAGGGYEQYF. The CDR3 DNA follows: TGTGCCAGCAGTTACCCTCTAGCGGGAGGCGGCTACGAGCAGTACTTC. The chain employs TRBV6-2 or TRBV6-3 and TRBJ2-7, with TRBD2 identical over 11 bases. The V gene's germline CDR1 is MNHEY and CDR2 SVGEGT. V dropped 2 bases and J dropped 3; count of bases not matched to a gene: 6. The CDR3 is 16 residues long.

The J gene is TRBJ1-1, the V gene TRBV6-1, with 8 bases matching TRBD1. This CDR3 contains 16 residues. Germline V gene sequence: CDR1 MNHNS, CDR2 SASEGT. After removal of 0 bases from V and 5 bases from J, the junction contained 8 bases not matched to a gene. The CDR3 nucleotides are TGTGCCAGCAGTGAAGCGGTAGGCAGGGGGCGGACTGAAGCTTTCTTT. It is translated as CASSEAVGRGRTEAFF.

V usage is TRBV5-6 and J usage is TRBJ2-4; D ambiguous. CDR1 and CDR2 from the germline V gene are SGHDT and YYEEEE. Trimming pared 1 base from V and 2 bases from J, leaving 7 bases between. This CDR3 spans 14 amino acids. CDR3 residues: CASSLRQTKNIQYF. Here the CDR3 DNA reads TGTGCCAGCAGCTTGCGTCAAACCAAAAACATTCAGTACTTC.

A few counts support this clonotype. The V and J genes are TRBV19 and TRBJ2-1; 7 nucleotides line up with TRBD2. The CDR3 contains 16 residues. CDR1 is LNHDA, CDR2 SQIVND, per germline (reference sequence). J lost 4 bases, V lost 6 bases, and 12 bases had no gene match. The CDR3 nucleotides are TGTGCCAGTAGCCATATCAGTCTAGCGGTTTACAATGAGCAGTTCTTC. It yields the protein CASSHISLAVYNEQFF.

The table lists this clonotype with many counts. This chain joins TRBV5-1 and TRBJ1-1, with D possibly TRBD1 on 5 matching bases. The germline V gene encodes CDR1 SGHRS and CDR2 YFSETQ. This CDR3 region has 14 residues. Trimming left V 0 bases short and J 2 bases short, with 8 bases between. CDR3 nucleotide sequence: TGCGCCAGCAGCTTGGCTGGACACAACACTGAAGCTTTCTTT. Its translation is CASSLAGHNTEAFF.

The chain links TRBV20-1 to TRBJ2-3; 7 bases match TRBD2. Germline V gene data show CDR1 as DFQATT and CDR2 as SNEGSKA (reference sequence). This CDR3 is built from 14 residues. Trimming cost V 6 bases and J 4 bases; bases outside gene matches: 10. Written as DNA, the CDR3 is TGCAGTGCCAACAAGGGCGGGAGCGCAGATACGCAGTATTTT. Its translation is CSANKGGSADTQYF.

J is TRBJ2-7 and V is TRBV5-1; D might be TRBD1 (6 bases). The V gene lost 4 bases and the J gene lost 6 bases, with 20 bases spanning the gap. The CDR3 loop spans 15 amino acids. In germline, CDR1 is SGHRS, CDR2 YFSETQ. The CDR3 coding sequence is TGCGCCAGCAGCCTGAGGACGGACAGCACCGGCGAGCAGTACTTC. Translation gives CASSLRTDSTGEQYF.

At least ten counts were recorded for this clonotype. The chain has TRBV11-3 and TRBJ2-1; 11 bases map to TRBD2. The CDR3 has 14 residues. The germline V gene has CDR1 SGHNT and CDR2 YENEEA. Trimming removed 3 bases from V and 7 bases from J; junction bases left unmatched: 2. The CDR3 sequence: CASSLASGRNEQFF. The CDR3 DNA follows: TGTGCCAGCAGCTTGGCTAGCGGGAGGAATGAGCAGTTCTTC.

This clonotype was detected only a few times. J is TRBJ1-5 and V is TRBV20-1, with 7 bases fitting TRBD1. The CDR3 spans 17 residues. V trimming: 2 bases; J trimming: 0 bases; junction bases outside the gene matches: 10. CDR1 DFQATT and CDR2 SNEGSKA come from the germline V gene (reference sequence). Here the CDR3 reads CSARYRGLTNSNQPQHF. The CDR3 nucleotides are TGCAGTGCTAGATACAGGGGACTGACAAATAGCAATCAGCCCCAGCATTTT.

The count of this clonotype is one. V is TRBV6-5 and J is TRBJ2-5; perhaps TRBD2 as D (5 bases). The CDR3 runs to 14 residues. V was cut by 0 bases and J by 3 bases, with 8 bases left in between. Germline V CDR1 and CDR2: MNHEY, SVGAGI. CDR3 sequence: CASSYSGSEETQYF. The CDR3 nucleotides are TGTGCCAGCAGTTACTCGGGTAGCGAAGAGACCCAGTACTTC.

The DNA of the CDR3 is TGTGCCAGCAGCTCAGGTCGGACTCACACGGGTGAGCAGTTCTTC. Translated: CASSSGRTHTGEQFF. The genes are TRBV7-8 and TRBJ2-1; a possible D gene is TRBD2 (5 bases). Germline V gene lookup returns CDR1 SGHVS and CDR2 FQNEAQ. The V and J ends lost 4 bases and 9 bases respectively, with 19 bases between them. The CDR3 has 15 amino acids.

This chain links TRBV4-3 with TRBJ2-3; 8 bases are a match to TRBD2. This CDR3 has 16 amino acids. Germline loops: CDR1 LGHNA, CDR2 YSLEER. The junction had 5 bases not matched to a gene; V was cut back by 1 base and J by 2 bases. The DNA for the CDR3 is TGCGCCAGCAGCCAAGGGGTTAGCGGGGTCACAGATACGCAGTATTTT. Translation: CASSQGVSGVTDTQYF.

This clonotype was counted only a few times. J is TRBJ2-1 and V is TRBV6-1; 10 bases fit TRBD2. V dropped 6 bases and J dropped 4; count of bases not matched to a gene: 12. The CDR3 is made up of 17 amino acids. The germline CDR1 and CDR2 sequences are MNHNS and SASEGT. The CDR3 nucleotides are TGTGCCAGCAGGACTAAGAAGCGGGGGGGCGGGTACAATGAGCAGTTCTTC. It yields the protein CASRTKKRGGGYNEQFF.

The rearrangement joins TRBV7-6 to TRBJ2-1; 8 bases are a match to TRBD2. With 4 bases clipped from V and 7 bases from J, the junction kept 12 bases outside the gene matches. The CDR3 extends over 16 amino acids. The germline CDR1 and CDR2 sequences are SGHVS and FNYEAQ. Written as DNA, the CDR3 is TGTGCCAGCAGCTCCCTCAGCGGGAGCAGTTCTAATGAGCAGTTCTTC. This gives the protein CASSSLSGSSSNEQFF.

This clonotype was counted many times. The J gene is TRBJ1-1, the V gene TRBV7-2; unclear D gene. The V and J ends lost 2 bases and 4 bases respectively, with 11 bases between them. This CDR3 contains 14 residues. Germline-derived CDR1 and CDR2 are SGHTA and FQGNSA. The CDR3 loop reads CASSLSKAGTEAFF. The DNA of the CDR3 is TGTGCCAGCAGCTTAAGTAAGGCGGGCACTGAAGCTTTCTTT.

This chain links TRBV6-1 with TRBJ2-2; D unresolved. Deletions cut 5 bases from V and 6 bases from J, with 10 bases between. Germline CDR1 and CDR2: MNHNS and SASEGT. The CDR3 totals 13 residues. The CDR3, as DNA: TGTGCCAGCAGTAAGAAGGTCCCCGGGGAGCTGTTTTTT. It translates to CASSKKVPGELFF.